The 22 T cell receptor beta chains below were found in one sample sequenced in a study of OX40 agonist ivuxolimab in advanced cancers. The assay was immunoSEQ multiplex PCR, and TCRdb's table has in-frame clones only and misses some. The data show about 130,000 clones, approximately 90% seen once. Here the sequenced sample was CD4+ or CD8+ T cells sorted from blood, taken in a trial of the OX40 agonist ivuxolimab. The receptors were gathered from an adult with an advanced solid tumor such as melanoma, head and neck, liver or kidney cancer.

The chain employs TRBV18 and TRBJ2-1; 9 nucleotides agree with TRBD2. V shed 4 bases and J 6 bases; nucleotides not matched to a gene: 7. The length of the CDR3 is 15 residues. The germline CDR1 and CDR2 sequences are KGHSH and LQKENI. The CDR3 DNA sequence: TGTGCCAGCTCACAAATAGCGGGAGCCCCCAATGAGCAGTTCTTC. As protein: CASSQIAGAPNEQFF.

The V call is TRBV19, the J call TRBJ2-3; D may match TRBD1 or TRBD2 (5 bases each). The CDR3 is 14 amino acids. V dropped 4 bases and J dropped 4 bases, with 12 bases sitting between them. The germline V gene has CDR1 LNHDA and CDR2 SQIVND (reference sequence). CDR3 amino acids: CASSNWGPPDTQYF. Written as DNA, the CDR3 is TGTGCCAGTAGTAACTGGGGACCGCCAGATACGCAGTATTTT.

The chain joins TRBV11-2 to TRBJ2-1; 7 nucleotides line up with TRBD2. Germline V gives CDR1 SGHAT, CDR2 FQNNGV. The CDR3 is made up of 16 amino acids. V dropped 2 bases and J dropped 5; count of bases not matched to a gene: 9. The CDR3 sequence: CASSLLRSSGNNEQFF. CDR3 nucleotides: TGTGCCAGCAGCTTACTGAGGTCTAGCGGCAACAATGAGCAGTTCTTC.

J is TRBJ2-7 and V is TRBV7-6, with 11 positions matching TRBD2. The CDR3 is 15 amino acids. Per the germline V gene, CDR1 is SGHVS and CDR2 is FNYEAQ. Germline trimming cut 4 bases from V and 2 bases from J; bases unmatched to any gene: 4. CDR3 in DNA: TGTGCCAGCAGCTCTGAGACTAGCGGGACCTACGAGCAGTACTTC. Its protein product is CASSSETSGTYEQYF. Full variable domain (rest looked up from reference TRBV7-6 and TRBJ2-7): GAGVSQSPRYKVTKRGQDVALRCDPISGHVSLYWYRQALGQGPEFLTYFNYEAQQDKSGLPNDRFSAERPEGSISTLTIQRTEQRDSAMYRCASSSETSGTYEQYFGPGTRLTVT.

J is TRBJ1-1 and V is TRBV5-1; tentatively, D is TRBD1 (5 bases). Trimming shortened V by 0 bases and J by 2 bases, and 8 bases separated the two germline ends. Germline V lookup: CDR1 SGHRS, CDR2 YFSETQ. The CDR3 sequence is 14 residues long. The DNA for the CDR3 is TGCGCCAGCAGCTTGGAGACAGAAAACACTGAAGCTTTCTTT. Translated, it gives CASSLETENTEAFF.

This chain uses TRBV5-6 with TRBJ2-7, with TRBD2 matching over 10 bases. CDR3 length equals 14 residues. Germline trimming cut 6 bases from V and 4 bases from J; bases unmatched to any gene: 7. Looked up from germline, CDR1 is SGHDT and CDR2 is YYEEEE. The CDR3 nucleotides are TGTGCCAGCATCCGGACTAGCGGCCCGTACGAGCAGTACTTC. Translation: CASIRTSGPYEQYF.

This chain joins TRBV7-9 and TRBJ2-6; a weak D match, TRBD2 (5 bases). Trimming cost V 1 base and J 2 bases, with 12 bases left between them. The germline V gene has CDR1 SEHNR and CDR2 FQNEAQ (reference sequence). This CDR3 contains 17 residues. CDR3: CASSLGKPRAGANVLTF. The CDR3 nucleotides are TGTGCCAGCAGCTTAGGCAAACCGAGGGCTGGGGCCAACGTCCTGACTTTC.

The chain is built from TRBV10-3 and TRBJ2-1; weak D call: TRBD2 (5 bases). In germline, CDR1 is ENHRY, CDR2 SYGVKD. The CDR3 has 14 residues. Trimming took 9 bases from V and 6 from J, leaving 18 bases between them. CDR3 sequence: CAIRAADLTNEQFF. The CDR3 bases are TGTGCCATTCGAGCGGCCGATCTGACCAATGAGCAGTTCTTC.

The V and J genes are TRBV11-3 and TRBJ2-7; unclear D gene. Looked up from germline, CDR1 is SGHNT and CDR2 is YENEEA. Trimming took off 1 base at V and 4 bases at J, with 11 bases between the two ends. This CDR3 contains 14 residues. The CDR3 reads CASSLVGSGYEQYF. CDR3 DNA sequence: TGTGCCAGCAGCTTAGTAGGGTCAGGATACGAGCAGTACTTC.

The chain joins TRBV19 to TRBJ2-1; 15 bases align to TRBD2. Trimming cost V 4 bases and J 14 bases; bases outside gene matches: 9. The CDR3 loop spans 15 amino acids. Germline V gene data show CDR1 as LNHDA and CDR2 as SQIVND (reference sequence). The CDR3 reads CASSTQGLAGGPEFF. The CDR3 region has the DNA TGTGCCAGTAGTACCCAAGGACTAGCGGGAGGGCCTGAGTTCTTC.

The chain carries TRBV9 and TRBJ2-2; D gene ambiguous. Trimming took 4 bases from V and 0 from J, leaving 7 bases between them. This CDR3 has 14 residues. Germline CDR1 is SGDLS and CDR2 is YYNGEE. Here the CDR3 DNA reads TGTGCCAGCAGCCCCCGGACGAACACCGGGGAGCTGTTTTTT. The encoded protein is CASSPRTNTGELFF.

This CDR3 reads CASSSQKGGANVLTF. CDR3 nucleotides: TGTGCCAGCAGTTCCCAAAAGGGTGGGGCCAACGTCCTGACTTTC. This sequence joins TRBV27 and TRBJ2-6, with unresolved D. From germline, CDR1 is MNHEY and CDR2 SMNVEV (reference sequence). The CDR3 is 15 residues long. V was shortened by 4 bases and J by 3 bases, with 10 bases between the two germline ends.

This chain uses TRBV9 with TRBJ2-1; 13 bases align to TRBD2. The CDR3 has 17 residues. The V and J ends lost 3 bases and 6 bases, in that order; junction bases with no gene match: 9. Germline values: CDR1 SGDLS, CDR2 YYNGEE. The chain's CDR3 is CASSDHWRLAGGNEQFF. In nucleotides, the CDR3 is TGTGCCAGCAGCGATCACTGGCGACTAGCGGGAGGCAATGAGCAGTTCTTC.

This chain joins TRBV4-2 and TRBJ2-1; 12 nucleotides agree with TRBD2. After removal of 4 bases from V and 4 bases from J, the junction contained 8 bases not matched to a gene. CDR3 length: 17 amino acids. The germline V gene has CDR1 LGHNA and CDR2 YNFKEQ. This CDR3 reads CASSLPLGTSGYNEQFF. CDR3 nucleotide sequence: TGTGCCAGCAGCCTGCCCTTAGGGACTAGCGGGTACAATGAGCAGTTCTTC.

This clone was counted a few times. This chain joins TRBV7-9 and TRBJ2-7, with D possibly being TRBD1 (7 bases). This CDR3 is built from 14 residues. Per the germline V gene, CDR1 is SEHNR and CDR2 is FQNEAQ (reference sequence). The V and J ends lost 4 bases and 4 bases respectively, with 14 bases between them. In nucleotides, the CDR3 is TGTGCCAGCAGCTCCCTGACAGGGAGGTACGAGCAGTACTTC. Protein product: CASSSLTGRYEQYF.

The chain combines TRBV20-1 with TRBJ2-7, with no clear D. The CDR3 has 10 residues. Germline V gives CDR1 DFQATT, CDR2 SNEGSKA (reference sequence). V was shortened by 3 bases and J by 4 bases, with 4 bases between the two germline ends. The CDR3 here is CSASEYEQYF. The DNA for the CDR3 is TGCAGTGCTAGCGAGTACGAGCAGTACTTC.

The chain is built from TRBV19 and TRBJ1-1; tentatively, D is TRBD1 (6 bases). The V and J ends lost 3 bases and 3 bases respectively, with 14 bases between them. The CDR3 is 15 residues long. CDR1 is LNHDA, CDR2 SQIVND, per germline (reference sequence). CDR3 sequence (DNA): TGTGCCAGTAGTATGGACGGGGGGCAGTACACTGAAGCTTTCTTT. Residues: CASSMDGGQYTEAFF.

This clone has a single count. CDR3 nucleotides: TGTGCCAGCAGTCCACAGGGGCCCGCACTAGGCTACACCTTC. It specifies CASSPQGPALGYTF. The chain has TRBV28 and TRBJ1-2, with 7 bases fitting TRBD1. Trimming at V came to 5 bases and at J to 8 bases, leaving 11 bases not matched to a gene. The CDR3 spans 14 residues. Germline V gene lookup returns CDR1 MDHEN and CDR2 SYDVKM.

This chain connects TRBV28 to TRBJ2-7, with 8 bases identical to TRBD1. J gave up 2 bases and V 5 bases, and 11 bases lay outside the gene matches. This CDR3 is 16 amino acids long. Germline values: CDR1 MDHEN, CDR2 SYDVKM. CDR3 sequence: CASSPTGPGQAYEQYF. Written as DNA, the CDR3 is TGTGCCAGCAGTCCTACAGGCCCGGGACAGGCCTACGAGCAGTACTTC. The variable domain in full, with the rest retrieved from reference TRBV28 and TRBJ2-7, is DVKVTQSSRYLVKRTGEKVFLECVQDMDHENMFWYRQDPGLGLRLIYFSYDVKMKEKGDIPEGYSVSREKKERFSLILESASTNQTSMYLCASSPTGPGQAYEQYFGPGTRLTVT.

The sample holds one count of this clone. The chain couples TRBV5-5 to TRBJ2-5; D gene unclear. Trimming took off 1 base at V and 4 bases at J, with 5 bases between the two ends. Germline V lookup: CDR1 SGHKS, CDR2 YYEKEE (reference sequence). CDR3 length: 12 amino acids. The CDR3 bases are TGTGCCAGCAGCTTGATTTTAGAGACCCAGTACTTC. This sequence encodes CASSLILETQYF. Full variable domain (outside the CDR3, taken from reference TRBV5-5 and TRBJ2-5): DAGVTQSPTHLIKTRGQQVTLRCSPISGHKSVSWYQQVLGQGPQFIFQYYEKEERGRGNFPDRFSARQFPNYSSELNVNALLLGDSALYLCASSLILETQYFGPGTRLLVL.

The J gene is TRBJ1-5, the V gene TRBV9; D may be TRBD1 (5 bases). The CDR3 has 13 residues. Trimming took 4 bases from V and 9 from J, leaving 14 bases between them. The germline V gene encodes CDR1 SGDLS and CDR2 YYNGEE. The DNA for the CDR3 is TGTGCCAGCAGCCCGGCCGGGGGTAGGCCCCAGCATTTT. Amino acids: CASSPAGGRPQHF.

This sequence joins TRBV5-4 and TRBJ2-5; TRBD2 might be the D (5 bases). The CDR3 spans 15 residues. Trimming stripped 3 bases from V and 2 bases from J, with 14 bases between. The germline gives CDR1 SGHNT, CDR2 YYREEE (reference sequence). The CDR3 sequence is CASSYSLATQETQYF. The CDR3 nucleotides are TGTGCCAGCAGCTACAGCCTAGCCACTCAAGAGACCCAGTACTTC. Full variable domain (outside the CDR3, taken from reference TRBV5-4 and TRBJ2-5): ETGVTQSPTHLIKTRGQQVTLRCSSQSGHNTVSWYQQALGQGPQFIFQYYREEENGRGNFPPRFSGLQFPNYSSELNVNALELDDSALYLCASSYSLATQETQYFGPGTRLLVL.